The T cell receptor beta chain described here comes from a study of early T cells in non-severe SARS-CoV-2 infection. On the study more broadly: Bulk RNA from unsorted whole blood was sequenced; chains were unpaired. Whole-study results and caveats: Missing private and CD4 specificities, VDJdb matching favored anti-spike CD8 responses.

Germline loops: CDR1 MNHEY, CDR2 SVGAGI. Germline trimming cut 6 bases from V and 6 bases from J; bases unmatched to any gene: 7. The CDR3 contains 14 residues. Attachment of unique molecular identifiers to individual cDNA molecules was performed. One entry per CDR3 protein results from TCRdb running MiXCR on the 5' RACE reads. The sample carries fewer than 85,000 distinct CDR3 sequences, approximately 15% recorded once. To note about this clonotype: The antigen remains unidentified.

The source material was whole blood, sampled at baseline. The rearrangement links TRBV6-5 to TRBJ2-1; the match to TRBD2 covers 8 bases. The sequence derives from an adult who was a healthcare worker with PCR-confirmed SARS-CoV-2 infection or an uninfected control (not recorded which). CDR3 sequence (DNA): TGTGCCAGCAGCCGACCGGGACTAGTCAATGAGCAGTTCTTC. It codes for CASSRPGLVNEQFF.